This T cell receptor (beta chain) stems from a study of human T cells and chemical hapten exposure. Study-wide context: TCR yields per sample varied mostly from small pooled library volume differences. General study results and limits: Against controls, expanded TCRs gave rise to significantly more large CDR3 similarity clusters.

One entry per CDR3 protein results from TCRdb running MiXCR on the RACE reads. The profile covers 85,000 to 100,000 distinct CDR3 sequences, with 25% to 35% appearing a single time and 10% taken by the ten largest. V lost 6 bases and J lost 7; bases outside the gene matches: 11. Germline V gene data show CDR1 as PRHDT and CDR2 as FYEKMQ (reference sequence). The CDR3 covers 15 residues. Described time point: patch test 3, about 24 weeks after DPC sensitization. Treatment given: therapeutic diphenylcyclopropenone sensitization with weekly scalp DPC. Extraction of total RNA was performed on unfractionated whole blood. Comments on this clonotype: Its target is unknown.

The clonotype comes from a man aged 40-49 years with alopecia areata. Some clones in this sample may be carry-over from other donors' samples. Material: whole blood, obtained in connection with sensitization to the hapten diphenylcyclopropenone (DPC). The rearrangement uses TRBV13 and TRBJ1-1; 10 positions agree with TRBD1. The CDR3 region has the DNA TGTGCCAGCAGGACCGGGACAGGGGCCGACCTTGAAGCTTTCTTT. Translated: CASRTGTGADLEAFF.